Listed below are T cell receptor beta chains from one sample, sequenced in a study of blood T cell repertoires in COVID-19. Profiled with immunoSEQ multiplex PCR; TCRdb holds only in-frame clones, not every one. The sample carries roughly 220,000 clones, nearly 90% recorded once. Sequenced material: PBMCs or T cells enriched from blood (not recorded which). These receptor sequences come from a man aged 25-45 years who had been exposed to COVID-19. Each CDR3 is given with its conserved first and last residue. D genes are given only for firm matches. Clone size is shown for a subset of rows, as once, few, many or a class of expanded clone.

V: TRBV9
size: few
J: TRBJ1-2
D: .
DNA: TGTGCCAGCAGCGTAGGGGGACTTAACTATGGCTACACCTTC
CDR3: CASSVGGLNYGYTF

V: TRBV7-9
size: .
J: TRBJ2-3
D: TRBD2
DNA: TGTGCCAGCGATCTAATAGCGGGGGCCCGCACAGATACGCAGTATTTT
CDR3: CASDLIAGARTDTQYF

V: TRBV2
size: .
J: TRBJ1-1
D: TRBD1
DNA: TGTGCCAGCAGTGAACAGGGGGAAGAAACTGAAGCTTTCTTT
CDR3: CASSEQGEETEAFF

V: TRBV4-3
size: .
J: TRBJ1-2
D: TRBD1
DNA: TGCGCCAGCAGCCAAGTGGGCGCCGCTCGACAGGGCTATGGCTACACCTTC
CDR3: CASSQVGAARQGYGYTF

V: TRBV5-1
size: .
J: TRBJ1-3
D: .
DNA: TGCGCCAGCAGCTCGCGGGGAGGGGAGAACACCATATATTTT
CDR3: CASSSRGGENTIYF

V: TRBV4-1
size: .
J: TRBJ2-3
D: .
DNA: TGCGCCAGCAGCCAAGAGGGGGGGGCTAGCACAGATACGCAGTATTTT
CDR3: CASSQEGGASTDTQYF

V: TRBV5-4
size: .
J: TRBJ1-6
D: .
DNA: TGTGCCAGCAGCTTGGGGCCAGGTTCTAATTCACCCCTCCACTTT
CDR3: CASSLGPGSNSPLHF

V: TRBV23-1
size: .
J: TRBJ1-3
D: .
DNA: TGCGCCAGCAGTCAATCGCGCAACAGGGCTGGAAACACCATATATTTT
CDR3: CASSQSRNRAGNTIYF

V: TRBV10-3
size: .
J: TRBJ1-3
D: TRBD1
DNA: TGTGCCATCAGTGCGGGACAGCCCTTCTCTGGAAACACCATATATTTT
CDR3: CAISAGQPFSGNTIYF

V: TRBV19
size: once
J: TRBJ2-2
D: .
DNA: TGTGCCAGTAGTATAGATCGCCACAGGGCCGGGGAGCTGTTTTTT
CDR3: CASSIDRHRAGELFF

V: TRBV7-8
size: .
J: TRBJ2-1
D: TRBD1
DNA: TGTGCCAGCAGCTTAGCTGGACAGGGGGCCTGGAATGAGCAGTTCTTC
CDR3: CASSLAGQGAWNEQFF

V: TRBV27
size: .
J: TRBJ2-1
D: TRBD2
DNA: TGTGCCAGCAGTTTCGACAGCGGGGGGTCCAATGAGCAGTTCTTC
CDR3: CASSFDSGGSNEQFF

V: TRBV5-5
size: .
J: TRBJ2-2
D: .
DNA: TGTGCCAGCAGCCGGAAGCTAGGGGGGGACACCGGGGAGCTGTTTTTT
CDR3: CASSRKLGGDTGELFF

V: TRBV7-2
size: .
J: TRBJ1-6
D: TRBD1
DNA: TGTGCCAGCAGCCCCCGGGACAGCTATAATTCACCCCTCCACTTT
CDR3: CASSPRDSYNSPLHF

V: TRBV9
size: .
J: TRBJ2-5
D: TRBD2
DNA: TGTGCCAGCAGCGTAGGAGCCGGGGGGGCGGCACAAGAGACCCAGTACTTC
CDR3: CASSVGAGGAAQETQYF

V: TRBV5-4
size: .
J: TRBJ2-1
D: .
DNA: TGTGCCAGCAGCTCATTGACAGGATCGGAGAGGGTTGAGCAGTTCTTC
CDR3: CASSSLTGSERVEQFF

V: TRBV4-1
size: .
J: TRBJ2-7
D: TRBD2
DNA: TGCGCCAGCAGCCAGACTAGCGGAGGTACTTCCTACGAGCAGTACTTC
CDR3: CASSQTSGGTSYEQYF

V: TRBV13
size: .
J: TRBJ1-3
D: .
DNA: TGTGCCAGCAGCCCCGGACACCTAAACACCATATATTTT
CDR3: CASSPGHLNTIYF

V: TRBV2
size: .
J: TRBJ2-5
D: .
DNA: TGTGCCAGCAGTGAATGGGCGGGGAGACAGTTGGAGACCCAGTACTTC
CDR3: CASSEWAGRQLETQYF

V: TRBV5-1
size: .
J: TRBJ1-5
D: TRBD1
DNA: TGCGCCAGCAGCCGGGAACCCAGGGGGCTTCTGCATTTT
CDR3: CASSREPRGLLHF

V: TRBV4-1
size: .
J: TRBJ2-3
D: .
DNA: TGCGCCAGCAGCCAACTCCACCAACTGGAGGATACGCAGTATTTT
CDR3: CASSQLHQLEDTQYF

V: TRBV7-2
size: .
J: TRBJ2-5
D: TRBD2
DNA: TGTGCCAGCAGCTTAGGACTAGCGTTGGAGACCCAGTACTTC
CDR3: CASSLGLALETQYF

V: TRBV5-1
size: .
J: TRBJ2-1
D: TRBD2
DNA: TGCGCCAGCAGCTTGGTGCGGGGGGCCGTAAATGAGCAGTTCTTC
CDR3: CASSLVRGAVNEQFF

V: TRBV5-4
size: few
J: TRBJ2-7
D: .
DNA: TGTGCCAGCACCTCCGCCGAGAACGAGCAGTACTTC
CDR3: CASTSAENEQYF

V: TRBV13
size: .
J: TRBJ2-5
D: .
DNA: TGTGCCAGCAGCTTTCAGGGTGGCCAAGAGACCCAGTACTTC
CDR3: CASSFQGGQETQYF

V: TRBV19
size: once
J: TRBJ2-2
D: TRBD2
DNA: TGTGCCAGTAGTCAAAGTAGCGGGGTGAACACCGGGGAGCTGTTTTTT
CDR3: CASSQSSGVNTGELFF

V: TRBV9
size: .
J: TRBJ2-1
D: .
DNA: TGTGCCAGCAGCGTAGAACCTGCGCAGGGGGGTGAGCAGTTCTTC
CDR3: CASSVEPAQGGEQFF

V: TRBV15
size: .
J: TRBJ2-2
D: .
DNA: TGTGCCATCGGACAGACCACGAACACCGGGGAGCTGTTTTTT
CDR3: CAIGQTTNTGELFF

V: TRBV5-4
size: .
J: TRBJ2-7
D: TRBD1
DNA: TGTGCCAGCAGCTTGAAGGGACAGGACTCCTACGAGCAGTACTTC
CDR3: CASSLKGQDSYEQYF

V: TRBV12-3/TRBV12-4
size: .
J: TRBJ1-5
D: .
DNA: TGTGCCAGCAGTTTCGCCAGTCATCAGCCCCAGCATTTT
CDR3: CASSFASHQPQHF

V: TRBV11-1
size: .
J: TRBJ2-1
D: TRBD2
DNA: TGTGCCAGCAGCCCGGGACTAGCGGGGGGAAGGGGGCAGTTCTTC
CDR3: CASSPGLAGGRGQFF